These 30 T cell receptor beta chains were sequenced from one sample in a study of blood T cell repertoires in COVID-19. Profiling relied on immunoSEQ multiplex PCR, and the TCRdb table lists in-frame clones only, not all of them. The sample has tens of thousands of clones, around nine tenths seen once. Specimen: peripheral blood. All receptors come from a human donor in a cohort sampled during active COVID-19.

This clone was seen only once. This chain connects TRBV2 to TRBJ1-6; 11 bases agree with TRBD1. V was pared by 6 bases and J by 7 bases, with 5 bases of the junction left unmatched. Germline lookup yields CDR1 SNHLY and CDR2 FYNNEI. The CDR3 runs to 15 residues. In DNA form, the CDR3 reads TGTGCCAGCAGCGGGACAGGGGGTCTGAATTCACCCCTCCACTTT. Protein product: CASSGTGGLNSPLHF.

The chain is built from TRBV4-3 and TRBJ1-1; perhaps TRBD1 as D (5 bases). Germline V CDR1 and CDR2: LGHNA, YSLEER. The CDR3 loop spans 14 amino acids. V was cut by 3 bases and J by 0 bases, with 8 bases left in between. The DNA of the CDR3 is TGCGCCAGCAGCCATGACAGCGTGAACACTGAAGCTTTCTTT. It yields the protein CASSHDSVNTEAFF.

The CDR3 nucleotides are TGTGCCAGCCACGATCAAACAGGTTACTCTGGGGCCAACGTCCTGACTTTC. The encoded protein is CASHDQTGYSGANVLTF. The gene calls are TRBV9 and TRBJ2-6; tentative D call: TRBD1 (5 bases). The CDR3 runs 17 residues. V lost 7 bases and J lost 0, with 17 bases in between. Germline V gives CDR1 SGDLS, CDR2 YYNGEE.

This rearrangement joins TRBV5-6 to TRBJ2-6; tentatively, D is TRBD1 (6 bases). Trimming removed 3 bases at V and 1 base at J, with 8 bases between. CDR3 length: 15 residues. Looked up from germline, CDR1 is SGHDT and CDR2 is YYEEEE. CDR3 loop: CASSSTGSGANVLTF. CDR3 in DNA: TGTGCCAGCAGCTCTACAGGGTCTGGGGCCAACGTCCTGACTTTC.

This clone came up once. The chain uses TRBV7-6 and TRBJ1-2, with D possibly matching TRBD1 (5 bases). Trimming shortened V by 3 bases and J by 7 bases, and 9 bases separated the two germline ends. The CDR3 is made up of 12 amino acids. From germline, CDR1 is SGHVS and CDR2 FNYEAQ. CDR3 region: CASSFQGGGYTF. DNA for the CDR3: TGTGCCAGCAGCTTCCAGGGAGGTGGCTACACCTTC.

V and J are TRBV5-1 and TRBJ1-4; 10 nucleotides match TRBD1. V lost 8 bases and J lost 3; bases outside the gene matches: 4. The germline gives CDR1 SGHRS, CDR2 YFSETQ. The CDR3 extends over 14 amino acids. The CDR3 region has the DNA TGCGCCAGTGGGACAGGGGCTTCTAATGAAAAACTGTTTTTT. Translated: CASGTGASNEKLFF. The variable domain in full, with the rest retrieved from reference TRBV5-1 and TRBJ1-4, is KAGVTQTPRYLIKTRGQQVTLSCSPISGHRSVSWYQQTPGQGLQFLFEYFSETQRNKGNFPGRFSGRQFSNSRSEMNVSTLELGDSALYLCASGTGASNEKLFFGSGTQLSVL.

The genes are TRBV7-2 and TRBJ2-7, with D unresolved. V lost 5 bases, J lost 3 bases, and 5 bases lay in between. Germline values: CDR1 SGHTA, CDR2 FQGNSA. This CDR3 region has 11 residues. The CDR3: CASSPYYEQYF. The CDR3 nucleotides read TGTGCCAGCAGCCCCTACTACGAGCAGTACTTC.

The chain couples TRBV11-3 to TRBJ2-5, with 13 positions matching TRBD2. This CDR3 spans 16 amino acids. Germline CDR1 reads SGHNT; CDR2 reads YENEEA. V trimming: 4 bases; J trimming: 0 bases; junction bases outside the gene matches: 2. The CDR3 loop reads CASSSGLAGDQETQYF. The CDR3 DNA is TGTGCCAGCAGCTCCGGACTAGCGGGGGACCAAGAGACCCAGTACTTC.

The chain couples TRBV5-1 to TRBJ2-2; possibly TRBD2 for D (6 bases). CDR3 length: 18 amino acids. Germline V gene data show CDR1 as SGHRS and CDR2 as YFSETQ. V lost 1 base to trimming and J lost 1 base, with 17 bases between them. The CDR3 sequence is CASSLRPTRTGNTGELFF. CDR3 DNA: TGCGCCAGCAGCTTGCGACCGACTAGGACGGGGAACACCGGGGAGCTGTTTTTT.

The chain employs TRBV6-5 and TRBJ2-7; TRBD1 aligns across 7 bases. After removal of 2 bases from V and 4 bases from J, the junction contained 5 bases not matched to a gene. Germline lookup yields CDR1 MNHEY and CDR2 SVGAGI. The CDR3 runs to 14 residues. The CDR3 is CASSYATGLYEQYF. The CDR3 DNA follows: TGTGCCAGCAGTTACGCGACAGGGCTATACGAGCAGTACTTC.

This CDR3 reads CASSRPGRTNTEAFF. The CDR3 nucleotides read TGTGCCAGCAGCCGACCAGGGAGGACGAACACTGAAGCTTTCTTT. The chain uses TRBV11-2 and TRBJ1-1; the D gene is possibly TRBD1 (5 bases). V was shortened by 5 bases and J by 1 base, with 14 bases between the two germline ends. The CDR3 is made up of 15 amino acids. CDR1 SGHAT and CDR2 FQNNGV come from the germline V gene.

The V call is TRBV4-1, the J call TRBJ1-2; the D is unclear. The CDR3 is made up of 17 amino acids. With 1 base removed from V and 2 bases from J, the gap between germline ends came to 17 bases. CDR1 is MGHRA, CDR2 YSYEKL, per germline. CDR3 in amino acids: CASSQGTGMGGNYGYTF. The CDR3 nucleotides are TGCGCCAGCAGCCAAGGAACCGGGATGGGAGGAAACTATGGCTACACCTTC.

Remarks on this clone: At one end, the junction sequence differs from germline, possibly due to a read error. This chain links TRBV5-1 with TRBJ1-4; no reliable D call. The CDR3 has 15 amino acids. In germline, CDR1 is SGHRS, CDR2 YFSETQ. The CDR3 DNA reads TGCGCCAGCAGTTTGGGTTGGAGGGCCGATGAAAAACTGTTTTTT. Protein product: CASSLGWRADEKLFF.

The chain uses TRBV27 and TRBJ1-2; 7 bases fit TRBD1. The CDR3 length is 16 residues. Germline V gene lookup returns CDR1 MNHEY and CDR2 SMNVEV (reference sequence). V trimming: 1 base; J trimming: 4 bases; junction bases outside the gene matches: 9. Here the CDR3 reads CASSLWGTDHRYGYTF. The CDR3 DNA sequence: TGTGCCAGCAGTTTATGGGGGACAGACCATCGCTATGGCTACACCTTC.

V is TRBV6-5 and J is TRBJ2-7, with D possibly being TRBD2 (7 bases). CDR1 is MNHEY, CDR2 SVGAGI, per germline. V was cut by 0 bases and J by 2 bases, with 11 bases left in between. The CDR3 has 15 residues. In nucleotides, the CDR3 is TGTGCCAGCAGTTACTCGGAAGGGGGGGCCTACGAGCAGTACTTC. This gives the protein CASSYSEGGAYEQYF.

The chain uses TRBV9 and TRBJ2-5, with a weak D call TRBD2 (7 bases). Germline CDR1 SGDLS, CDR2 YYNGEE. The CDR3 is 16 residues long. The ends were cut back, 3 bases at V and 1 base at J, with 16 bases in the middle. In nucleotides, the CDR3 is TGTGCCAGCAGCGGGGAGGGTTGGGGGCTCCAAGAGACCCAGTACTTC. It is translated as CASSGEGWGLQETQYF.

J is TRBJ1-5 and V is TRBV24-1; D ambiguous. The ends were cut back, 6 bases at V and 0 bases at J, with 5 bases in the middle. CDR3 length equals 13 residues. Germline CDR1 and CDR2: KGHDR and SFDVKD. The CDR3 protein is CATSSYSNQPQHF. CDR3 in DNA: TGTGCCACCAGTTCGTATAGCAATCAGCCCCAGCATTTT.

The chain has TRBV7-9 and TRBJ1-1; D gene ambiguous. Germline V lookup: CDR1 SEHNR, CDR2 FQNEAQ (reference sequence). V was cut by 1 base and J by 0 bases, with 12 bases left in between. This CDR3 is built from 16 residues. The DNA for the CDR3 is TGTGCCAGCAGCTTAGAGAGGGATCGGCTGAACACTGAAGCTTTCTTT. Residues: CASSLERDRLNTEAFF.

This clone showed up just once. The V and J genes are TRBV15 and TRBJ2-3; 8 nucleotides line up with TRBD2. This CDR3 region has 17 residues. The ends lost 8 bases at V and 5 bases at J; junction bases unmatched: 18. The V gene's germline CDR1 is LNHNV and CDR2 YYDKDF (reference sequence). Here the CDR3 DNA reads TGTGCCACCCGTTACCGATCCGGGGGGGGGCAGGTAGATACGCAGTATTTT. It is translated as CATRYRSGGGQVDTQYF.

The rearrangement uses TRBV9 and TRBJ2-3, with 10 positions matching TRBD2. CDR1 is SGDLS and CDR2 is YYNGEE in the germline V gene. V was clipped by 1 base and J by 1 base; unmatched bases: 9. There are 18 residues in the CDR3. The CDR3 here is CASSVLPGGTSGTDTQYF. As DNA, the CDR3 is TGTGCCAGCAGCGTATTACCCGGGGGGACTAGCGGCACAGATACGCAGTATTTT.

This clone was found once. J is TRBJ1-2 and V is TRBV6-2 or TRBV6-3; 10 bases are a match to TRBD1. Germline trimming cut 5 bases from V and 8 bases from J; bases unmatched to any gene: 14. The germline V gene has CDR1 MNHEY and CDR2 SVGEGT. The CDR3 sequence is 16 residues long. CDR3 coding DNA: TGTGCCAGCAGTCTCCTCCCCGACAGGGGGCTTCGAGGCTACACCTTC. Translation: CASSLLPDRGLRGYTF.

The CDR3 DNA reads as TGTGCCAGTAGTATAGATGGCGGCCCTACGCAGTATTTT. Its protein product is CASSIDGGPTQYF. The J gene is TRBJ2-3, the V gene TRBV19; the D is unclear. Germline CDR1 is LNHDA and CDR2 is SQIVND (reference sequence). The ends were cut back, 0 bases at V and 8 bases at J, with 9 bases in the middle. The CDR3 spans 13 residues.

J is TRBJ1-5 and V is TRBV19; D is ambiguous. The CDR3 totals 13 residues. Per the germline V gene, CDR1 is LNHDA and CDR2 is SQIVND (reference sequence). Between the trimmed V and J ends, which lost 5 bases and 4 bases, there was a span of 9 bases. This CDR3 is CASSGAGNQPQHF. Written as DNA, the CDR3 is TGTGCCAGTAGTGGCGCAGGTAATCAGCCCCAGCATTTT.

The chain uses TRBV18 and TRBJ2-7; possible D gene TRBD1, 5 bases. The V gene lost 1 base and the J gene lost 3 bases, with 7 bases spanning the gap. The CDR3 has 13 residues. The germline V gene has CDR1 KGHSH and CDR2 LQKENI. CDR3 sequence (DNA): TGTGCCAGCTCACCACAGGGGTACTACGAGCAGTACTTC. It translates to CASSPQGYYEQYF.

The chain combines TRBV19 with TRBJ1-1; no clear D. Germline V gene lookup returns CDR1 LNHDA and CDR2 SQIVND (reference sequence). This CDR3 comprises 12 residues. The V end was cut by 7 bases, the J end by 8 bases, with 14 bases between. The CDR3 protein is CASNMGGAEAFF. CDR3 DNA sequence: TGTGCCAGTAATATGGGAGGTGCCGAAGCTTTCTTT.

The chain couples TRBV6-2 or TRBV6-3 to TRBJ2-3; perhaps TRBD1 as D (5 bases). From germline, CDR1 is MNHEY and CDR2 SVGEGT. V was pared by 6 bases and J by 1 base, with 17 bases between. The CDR3 is made up of 16 amino acids. This CDR3 reads CASSPRAGMGTDTQYF. CDR3 nucleotides: TGTGCCAGCAGCCCTCGGGCAGGGATGGGCACAGATACGCAGTATTTT.

This chain uses TRBV11-3 with TRBJ2-3; D is ambiguous. The germline V gene has CDR1 SGHNT and CDR2 YENEEA. Trimming removed 1 base from V and 0 bases from J, with 17 bases in between. CDR3 length: 18 amino acids. DNA for the CDR3: TGTGCCAGCAGCTTAGCCCCACTCAGCACGACTAGCACAGATACGCAGTATTTT. Its protein is CASSLAPLSTTSTDTQYF.

V usage is TRBV19 and J usage is TRBJ1-1, with D tentatively TRBD1 (5 bases). V shed 6 bases and J shed 1 base, with 18 bases lying between them. Germline assignment: CDR1 LNHDA and CDR2 SQIVND (reference sequence). The CDR3 extends over 16 amino acids. The CDR3: CASRGTKRQGNTEAFF. The CDR3, as DNA: TGTGCCAGTAGGGGTACGAAAAGGCAGGGGAACACTGAAGCTTTCTTT.

J is TRBJ1-6 and V is TRBV25-1, with D possibly being TRBD1 (6 bases). The germline V and J ends were trimmed by 5 bases and 6 bases, with 11 bases remaining between them. CDR3 size: 14 residues. Germline lookup yields CDR1 MGHDK and CDR2 SYGVNS. Written as DNA, the CDR3 is TGTGCCAGCAGTAGGACAGAAATTAATTCACCCCTCCACTTT. Its translation is CASSRTEINSPLHF.

This clone was picked up one time. The chain employs TRBV24-1 and TRBJ1-1, with a possible D match to TRBD1 (5 bases). V was cut by 4 bases and J by 1 base, with 12 bases left in between. CDR3 length equals 15 residues. Germline CDR1 and CDR2: KGHDR and SFDVKD. CDR3 sequence (DNA): TGTGCCACCAGTGAGCCGGGACTGCCGAACACTGAAGCTTTCTTT. Translated, it gives CATSEPGLPNTEAFF.